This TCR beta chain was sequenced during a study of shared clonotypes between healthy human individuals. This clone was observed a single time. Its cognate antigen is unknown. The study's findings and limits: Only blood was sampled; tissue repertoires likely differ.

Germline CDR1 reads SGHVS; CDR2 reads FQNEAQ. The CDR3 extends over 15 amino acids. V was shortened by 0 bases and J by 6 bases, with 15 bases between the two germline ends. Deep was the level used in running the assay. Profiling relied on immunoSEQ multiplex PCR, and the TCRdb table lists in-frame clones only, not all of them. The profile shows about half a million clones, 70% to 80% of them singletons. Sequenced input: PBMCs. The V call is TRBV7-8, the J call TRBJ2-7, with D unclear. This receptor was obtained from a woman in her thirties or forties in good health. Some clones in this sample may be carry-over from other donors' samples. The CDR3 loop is CASSLAVPILGEQYF. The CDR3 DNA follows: TGTGCCAGCAGCTTAGCGGTACCGATCCTAGGCGAGCAGTACTTC.